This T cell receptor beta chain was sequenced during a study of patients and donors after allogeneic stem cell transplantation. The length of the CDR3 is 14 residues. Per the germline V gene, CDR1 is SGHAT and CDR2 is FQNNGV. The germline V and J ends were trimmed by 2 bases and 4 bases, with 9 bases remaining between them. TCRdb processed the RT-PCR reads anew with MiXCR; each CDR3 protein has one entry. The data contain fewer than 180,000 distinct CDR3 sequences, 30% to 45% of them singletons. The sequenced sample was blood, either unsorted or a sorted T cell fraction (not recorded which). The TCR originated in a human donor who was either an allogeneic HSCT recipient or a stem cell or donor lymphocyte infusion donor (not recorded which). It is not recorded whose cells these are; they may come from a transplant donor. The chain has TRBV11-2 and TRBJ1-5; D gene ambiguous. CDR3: CASSLTPTNQPQHF. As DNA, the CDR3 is TGTGCCAGCAGCTTAACCCCCACAAATCAGCCCCAGCATTTT.